The rows below give T cell receptor beta chains drawn from one sample of a study of T-cell reconstitution after alpha-beta-depleted transplantation in children. TCRdb analysed the PCR reads with MiXCR anew, one entry per CDR3 protein. The sample carries about 500,000 distinct CDR3 sequences, around a third recorded once. The sequencing used PBMCs from the stem cell graft donor, collected from the stem cell graft. Receptor source: a human donor who donated a stem cell graft to a child with aplastic anemia. The CDR3 runs from the conserved cysteine through the conserved F or W. The D gene is left open where the match is weak. Clone size is stated in some rows and not others, as once, few, many or a class when expanded.

J: TRBJ2-1
size: .
V: TRBV6-5
D: TRBD2
length: 17
CDR3: CASSSRLAGGPGNEQFF
DNA: TGTGCCAGCAGTTCGAGACTAGCGGGAGGGCCGGGCAATGAGCAGTTCTTC

J: TRBJ2-5
size: .
V: TRBV12-3/TRBV12-4
D: .
length: 13
CDR3: CASRRGGVETQYF
DNA: TGTGCCAGCAGAAGAGGGGGAGTAGAGACCCAGTACTTC

J: TRBJ1-5
size: few
V: TRBV6-5
D: TRBD1
length: 15
CDR3: CASSSDRATNQPQHF
DNA: TGTGCCAGCAGTTCGGACAGGGCTACCAATCAGCCCCAGCATTTT

J: TRBJ2-2
size: .
V: TRBV5-5
D: .
length: 12
CDR3: CASSLSGRELFF
DNA: TGTGCCAGCAGCTTGTCCGGGAGGGAGCTGTTTTTT

J: TRBJ2-1
size: .
V: TRBV7-3
D: TRBD2
length: 16
CDR3: CASSLGAGASYNEQFF
DNA: TGTGCCAGCAGCTTAGGAGCGGGGGCTAGCTACAATGAGCAGTTCTTC

J: TRBJ1-2
size: .
V: TRBV5-1
D: .
length: 13
CDR3: CASSYLDSEGYTF
DNA: TGCGCCAGCAGCTATCTGGACAGCGAGGGCTACACCTTC

J: TRBJ1-5
size: .
V: TRBV28
D: .
length: 14
CDR3: CASSLASSRQPQHF
DNA: TGTGCCAGCAGTTTAGCGTCCTCACGGCAGCCCCAGCATTTT

J: TRBJ1-5
size: many
V: TRBV5-3
D: .
length: 14
CDR3: CARSLAGWDQPQHF
DNA: TGTGCCAGAAGCTTGGCAGGGTGGGATCAGCCCCAGCATTTT

J: TRBJ1-4
size: .
V: TRBV12-3/TRBV12-4
D: TRBD1
length: 16
CDR3: CASSPRQGAAGEKLFF
DNA: TGTGCCAGCAGTCCCCGACAGGGGGCGGCTGGTGAAAAACTGTTTTTT

J: TRBJ1-5
size: few
V: TRBV29-1
D: .
length: 12
CDR3: CSAAEGNQPQHF
DNA: TGCAGCGCTGCAGAGGGTAATCAGCCCCAGCATTTT

J: TRBJ2-7
size: .
V: TRBV20-1
D: TRBD2
length: 13
CDR3: CSARPLAGYEQYF
DNA: TGCAGTGCTAGGCCTCTAGCGGGCTACGAGCAGTACTTC

J: TRBJ2-1
size: few
V: TRBV5-1
D: TRBD2
length: 14
CDR3: CASSLVAGMNEQFF
DNA: TGCGCCAGCAGCTTGGTAGCGGGAATGAATGAGCAGTTCTTC

J: TRBJ2-1
size: .
V: TRBV20-1
D: .
length: 11
CDR3: CSARDWNEQFF
DNA: TGCAGTGCTAGAGATTGGAATGAGCAGTTCTTC